This T cell receptor (beta chain) was found in a study of Graves' ophthalmopathy and Graves' hyperthyroidism. For the study at large: Ophthalmopathy not arising within 18 months of follow-up defined hyperthyroidism as stable.

The CDR3 has 13 residues. V gave up 3 bases and J gave up 7 bases, with 15 bases separating them. Germline V gene sequence: CDR1 SQVTM, CDR2 ANQGSEA. The study, taken as a whole, reports: It was with 70.59% sensitivity and under 85% specificity that the model predicted ophthalmopathy progression. A classifier, a 13-signature model, separated ophthalmopathy from stable hyperthyroidism with approximately 87% sensitivity and roughly 80% specificity. Thyroid clonotypes that were expanded above 0.001 frequency mostly also appeared in blood.

The table lists this clonotype with many counts. Its target is not known. RNA transcripts were the source from which TCR beta CDR3 regions were amplified. The library came from an HTBI-primed first-round RT-PCR and a second-round multiplex PCR. TCRdb called the multiplex PCR reads again in MiXCR, with one record for every CDR3 protein. The sample carries around 520,000 distinct CDR3 sequences, 35% to 40% recorded once. Material: peripheral blood or thyroid tissue (not recorded which). The J gene is TRBJ1-2, the V gene TRBV29-1; D remains unclear. This receptor was identified in an adult man with Graves' hyperthyroidism. The CDR3 loop reads CSVEPELTGGYTF. CDR3 in DNA: TGCAGCGTTGAGCCGGAATTGACGGGTGGCTACACCTTC.